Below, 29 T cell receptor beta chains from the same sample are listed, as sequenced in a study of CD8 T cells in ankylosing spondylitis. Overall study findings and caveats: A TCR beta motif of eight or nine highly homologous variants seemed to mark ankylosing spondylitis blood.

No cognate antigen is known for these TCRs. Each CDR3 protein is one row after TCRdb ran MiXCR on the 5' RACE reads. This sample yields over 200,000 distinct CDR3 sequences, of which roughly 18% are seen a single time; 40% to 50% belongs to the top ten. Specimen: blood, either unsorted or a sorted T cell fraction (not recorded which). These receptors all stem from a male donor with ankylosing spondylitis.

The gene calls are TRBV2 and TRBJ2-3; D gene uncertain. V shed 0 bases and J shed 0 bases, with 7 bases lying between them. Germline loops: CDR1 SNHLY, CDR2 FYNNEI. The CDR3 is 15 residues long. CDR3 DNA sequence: TGTGCCAGCAGTGAAGCTGTGGCGAGCACAGATACGCAGTATTTT. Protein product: CASSEAVASTDTQYF.

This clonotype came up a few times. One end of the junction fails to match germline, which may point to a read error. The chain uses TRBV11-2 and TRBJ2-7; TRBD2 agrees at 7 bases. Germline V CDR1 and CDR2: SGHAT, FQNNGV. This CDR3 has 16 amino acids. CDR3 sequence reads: CASSQQGEAGLYEQYF. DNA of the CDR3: TGTGCCAGCAGCCAACAAGGGGAAGCGGGGCTCTACGAGCAGTATTTC.

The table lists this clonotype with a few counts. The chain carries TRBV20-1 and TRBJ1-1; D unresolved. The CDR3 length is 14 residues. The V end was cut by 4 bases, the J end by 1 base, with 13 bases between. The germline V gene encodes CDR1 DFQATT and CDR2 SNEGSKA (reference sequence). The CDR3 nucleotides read TGCAGTGCTAACAAACCGACTGAGAACACTGAAGCTTTCTTT. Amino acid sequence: CSANKPTENTEAFF.

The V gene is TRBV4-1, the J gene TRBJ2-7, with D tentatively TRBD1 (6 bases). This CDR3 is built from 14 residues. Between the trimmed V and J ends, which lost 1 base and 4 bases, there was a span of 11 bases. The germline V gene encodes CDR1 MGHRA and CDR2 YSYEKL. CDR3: CASSQVTGEYEQYF. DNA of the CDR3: TGCGCCAGCAGCCAAGTGACAGGTGAATACGAGCAGTACTTC.

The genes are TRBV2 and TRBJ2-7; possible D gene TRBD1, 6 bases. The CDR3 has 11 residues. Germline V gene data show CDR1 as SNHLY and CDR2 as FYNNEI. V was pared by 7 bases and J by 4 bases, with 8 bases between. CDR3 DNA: TGTGCCAGCACCGACAGGTACGAGCAGTACTTC. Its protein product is CASTDRYEQYF.

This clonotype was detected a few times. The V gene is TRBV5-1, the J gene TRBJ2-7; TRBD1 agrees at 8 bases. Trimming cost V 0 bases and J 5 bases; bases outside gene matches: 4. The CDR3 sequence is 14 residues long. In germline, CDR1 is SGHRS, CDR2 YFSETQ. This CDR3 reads CASSLVDRVHEQYF. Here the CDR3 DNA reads TGCGCCAGCAGCTTGGTGGACAGGGTCCACGAGCAGTACTTC.

The CDR3 protein is CASSSPGLTEAFF. CDR3 sequence (DNA): TGTGCCAGCAGTTCACCCGGGCTCACTGAAGCTTTCTTT. This rearrangement joins TRBV28 to TRBJ1-1; the D is unclear. The CDR3 has 13 amino acids. Trimming pared 4 bases from V and 4 bases from J, leaving 10 bases between. CDR1 is MDHEN and CDR2 is SYDVKM in the germline V gene.

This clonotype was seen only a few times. This CDR3 is CASSFLASNTGELFF. CDR3 in DNA: TGTGCCAGCAGTTTTTTAGCTTCGAACACCGGGGAGCTGTTTTTT. This sequence joins TRBV12-3 or TRBV12-4 and TRBJ2-2; D gene ambiguous. The V end was cut by 3 bases, the J end by 0 bases, with 8 bases between. The CDR3 has 15 amino acids.

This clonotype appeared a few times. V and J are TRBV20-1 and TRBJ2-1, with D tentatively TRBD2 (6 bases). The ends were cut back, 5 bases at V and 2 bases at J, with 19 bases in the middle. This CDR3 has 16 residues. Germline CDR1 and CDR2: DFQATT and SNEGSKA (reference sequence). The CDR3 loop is CSALRDPGSAYNEQFF. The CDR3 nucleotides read TGCAGTGCTCTCCGGGACCCCGGGAGCGCCTACAATGAGCAGTTCTTC.

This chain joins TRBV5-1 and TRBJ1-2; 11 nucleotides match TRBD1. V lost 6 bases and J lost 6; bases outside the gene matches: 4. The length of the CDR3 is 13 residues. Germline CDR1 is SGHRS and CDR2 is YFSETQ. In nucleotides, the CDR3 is TGCGCCAGCACTTGGACAGGGGGCGATGGCTACACCTTC. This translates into CASTWTGGDGYTF.

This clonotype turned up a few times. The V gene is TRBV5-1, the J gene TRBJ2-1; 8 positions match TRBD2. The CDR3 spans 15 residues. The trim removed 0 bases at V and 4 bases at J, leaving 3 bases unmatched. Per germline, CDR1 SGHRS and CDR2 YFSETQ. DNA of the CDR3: TGCGCCAGCAGCTTGGGAGCGGGGGAGTACAATGAGCAGTTCTTC. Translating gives CASSLGAGEYNEQFF.

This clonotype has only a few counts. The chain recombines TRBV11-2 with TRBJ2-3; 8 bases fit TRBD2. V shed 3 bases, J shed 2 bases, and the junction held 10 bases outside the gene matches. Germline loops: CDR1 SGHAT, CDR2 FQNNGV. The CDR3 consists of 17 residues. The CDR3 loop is CASSFPLASGYTDTQYF. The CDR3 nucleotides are TGTGCCAGCAGCTTCCCTTTGGCTAGCGGGTACACAGATACGCAGTATTTT.

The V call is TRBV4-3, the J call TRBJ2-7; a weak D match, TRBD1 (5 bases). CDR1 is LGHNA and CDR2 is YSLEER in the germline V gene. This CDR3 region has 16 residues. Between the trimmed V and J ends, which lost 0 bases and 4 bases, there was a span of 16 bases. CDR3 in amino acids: CASSQDLGAGSYEQYF. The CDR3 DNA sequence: TGCGCCAGCAGCCAAGATTTAGGGGCCGGAAGTTACGAGCAGTACTTC.

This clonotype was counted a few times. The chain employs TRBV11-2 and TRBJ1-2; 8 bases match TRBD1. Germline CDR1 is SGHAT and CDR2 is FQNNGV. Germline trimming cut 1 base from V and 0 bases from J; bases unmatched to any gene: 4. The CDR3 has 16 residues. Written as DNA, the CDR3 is TGTGCCAGCAGCTTAGCCTGGGACAGGCCTAACTATGGCTACACCTTC. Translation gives CASSLAWDRPNYGYTF.

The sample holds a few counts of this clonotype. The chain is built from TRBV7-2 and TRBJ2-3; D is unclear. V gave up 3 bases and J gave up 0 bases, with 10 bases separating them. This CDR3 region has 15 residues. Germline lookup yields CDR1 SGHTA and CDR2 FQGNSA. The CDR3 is CASSLWMESTDTQYF. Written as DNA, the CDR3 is TGTGCCAGCAGCTTGTGGATGGAGAGCACAGATACGCAGTATTTT. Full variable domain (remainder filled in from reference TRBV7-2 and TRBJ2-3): GAGVSQSPSNKVTEKGKDVELRCDPISGHTALYWYRQSLGQGLEFLIYFQGNSAPDKSGLPSDRFSAERTGGSVSTLTIQRTQQEDSAVYLCASSLWMESTDTQYFGPGTRLTVL.

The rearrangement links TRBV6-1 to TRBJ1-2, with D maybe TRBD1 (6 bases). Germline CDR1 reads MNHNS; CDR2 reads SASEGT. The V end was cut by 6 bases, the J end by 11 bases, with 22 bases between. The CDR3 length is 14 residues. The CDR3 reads CASRGYPSGVEYTF. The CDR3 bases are TGTGCCAGCAGAGGGTACCCTTCAGGGGTCGAATACACCTTC.

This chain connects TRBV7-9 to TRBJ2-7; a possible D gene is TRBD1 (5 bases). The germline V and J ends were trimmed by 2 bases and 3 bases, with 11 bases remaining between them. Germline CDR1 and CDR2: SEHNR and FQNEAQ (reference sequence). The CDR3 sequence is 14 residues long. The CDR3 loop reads CASSLTEQDYEQYF. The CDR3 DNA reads TGTGCCAGCAGCTTAACCGAACAGGACTACGAGCAGTACTTC.

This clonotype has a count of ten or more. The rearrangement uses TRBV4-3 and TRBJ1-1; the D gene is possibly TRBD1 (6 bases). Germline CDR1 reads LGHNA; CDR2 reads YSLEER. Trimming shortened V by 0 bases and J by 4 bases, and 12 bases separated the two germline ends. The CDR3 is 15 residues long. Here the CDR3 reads CASSQDRYRATEAFF. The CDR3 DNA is TGCGCCAGCAGCCAAGATCGTTACAGGGCCACTGAAGCTTTCTTT.

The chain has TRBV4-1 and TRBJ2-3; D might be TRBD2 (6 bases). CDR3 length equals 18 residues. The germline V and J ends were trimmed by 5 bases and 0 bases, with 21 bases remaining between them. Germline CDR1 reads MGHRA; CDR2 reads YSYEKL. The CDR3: CASSDPMVGGESTDTQYF. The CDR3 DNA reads TGCGCCAGCAGCGACCCCATGGTCGGCGGGGAGAGCACAGATACGCAGTATTTT.

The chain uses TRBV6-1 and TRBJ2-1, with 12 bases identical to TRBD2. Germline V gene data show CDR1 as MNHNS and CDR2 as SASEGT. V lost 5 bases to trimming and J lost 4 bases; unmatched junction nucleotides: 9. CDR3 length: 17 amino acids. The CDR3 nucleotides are TGTGCCAGCAGTCCAAGCCCAACTAGCGGGAGGTACAATGAGCAGTTCTTC. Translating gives CASSPSPTSGRYNEQFF.

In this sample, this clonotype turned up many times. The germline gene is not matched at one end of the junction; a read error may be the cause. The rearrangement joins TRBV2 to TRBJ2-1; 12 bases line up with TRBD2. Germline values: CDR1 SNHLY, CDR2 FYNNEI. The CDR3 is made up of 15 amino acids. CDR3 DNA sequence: TGCGCCAGCAGCGAAGGGACTAGCGGGTACAATGAGCAGTTCTTC. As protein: CASSEGTSGYNEQFF.

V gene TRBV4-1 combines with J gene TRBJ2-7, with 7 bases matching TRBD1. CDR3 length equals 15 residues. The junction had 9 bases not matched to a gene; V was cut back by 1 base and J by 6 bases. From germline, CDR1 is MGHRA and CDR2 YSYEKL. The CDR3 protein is CASSQVPTGSGEQYF. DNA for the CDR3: TGCGCCAGCAGCCAAGTCCCGACAGGGTCGGGCGAGCAGTACTTC.

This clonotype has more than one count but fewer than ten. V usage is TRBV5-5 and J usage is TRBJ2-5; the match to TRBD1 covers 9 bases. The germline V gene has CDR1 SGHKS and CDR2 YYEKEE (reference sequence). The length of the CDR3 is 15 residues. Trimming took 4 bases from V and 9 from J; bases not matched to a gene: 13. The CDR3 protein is CASSRPGQGSGSQYF. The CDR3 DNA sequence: TGTGCCAGCAGCAGACCGGGACAGGGTTCTGGGTCCCAGTACTTC.

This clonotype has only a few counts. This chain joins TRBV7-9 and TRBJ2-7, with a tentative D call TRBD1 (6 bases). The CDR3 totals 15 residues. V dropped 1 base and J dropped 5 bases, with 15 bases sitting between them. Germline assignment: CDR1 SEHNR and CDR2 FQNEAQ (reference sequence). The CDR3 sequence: CASSLGFSGEDEQYF. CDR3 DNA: TGTGCCAGCAGCTTAGGGTTCTCAGGGGAAGACGAGCAGTACTTC.

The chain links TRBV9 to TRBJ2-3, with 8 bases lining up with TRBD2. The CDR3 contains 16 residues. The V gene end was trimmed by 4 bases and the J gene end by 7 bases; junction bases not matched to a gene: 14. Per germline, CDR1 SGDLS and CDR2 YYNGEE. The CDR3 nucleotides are TGTGCCAGCAGCCAAGACCTAGCGGGCCTTGGGAATACGCAGTATTTT. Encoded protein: CASSQDLAGLGNTQYF. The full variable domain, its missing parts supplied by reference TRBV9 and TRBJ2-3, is DSGVTQTPKHLITATGQRVTLRCSPRSGDLSVYWYQQSLDQGLQFLIQYYNGEERAKGNILERFSAQQFPDLHSELNLSSLELGDSALYFCASSQDLAGLGNTQYFGPGTRLTVL.

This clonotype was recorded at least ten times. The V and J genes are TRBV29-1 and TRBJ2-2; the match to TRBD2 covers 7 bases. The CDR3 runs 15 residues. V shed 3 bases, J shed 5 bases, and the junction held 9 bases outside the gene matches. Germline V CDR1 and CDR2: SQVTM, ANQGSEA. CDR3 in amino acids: CSVDFAGVGTGELFF. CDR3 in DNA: TGCAGCGTTGACTTCGCGGGAGTAGGAACCGGGGAGCTGTTTTTT.

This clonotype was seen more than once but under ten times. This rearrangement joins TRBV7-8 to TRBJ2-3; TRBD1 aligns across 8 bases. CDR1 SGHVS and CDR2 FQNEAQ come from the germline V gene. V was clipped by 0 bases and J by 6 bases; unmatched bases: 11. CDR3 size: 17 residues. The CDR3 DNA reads TGTGCCAGCAGCTTAGCGCTTTTTCCCCAGGGGGCGGATACGCAGTATTTT. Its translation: CASSLALFPQGADTQYF.

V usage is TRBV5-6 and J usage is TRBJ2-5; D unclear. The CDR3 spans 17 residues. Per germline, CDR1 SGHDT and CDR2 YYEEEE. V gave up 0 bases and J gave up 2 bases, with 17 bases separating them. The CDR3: CASSLAHTVTMQETQYF. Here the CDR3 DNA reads TGTGCCAGCAGCTTGGCACATACAGTAACTATGCAAGAGACCCAGTACTTC. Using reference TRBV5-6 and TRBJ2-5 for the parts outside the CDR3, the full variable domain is DAGVTQSPTHLIKTRGQQVTLRCSPKSGHDTVSWYQQALGQGPQFIFQYYEEEERQRGNFPDRFSGHQFPNYSSELNVNALLLGDSALYLCASSLAHTVTMQETQYFGPGTRLLVL.

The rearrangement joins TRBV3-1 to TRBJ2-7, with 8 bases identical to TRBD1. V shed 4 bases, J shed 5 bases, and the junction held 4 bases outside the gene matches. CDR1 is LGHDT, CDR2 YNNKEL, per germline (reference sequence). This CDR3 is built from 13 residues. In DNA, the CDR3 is TGTGCCAGCAGCCCAGAGGACAGGGACGAGCAGTACTTC. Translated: CASSPEDRDEQYF.